This T cell receptor (beta chain) was recorded in a study of early T cells in non-severe SARS-CoV-2 infection. Study overall: Chains were unpaired, as sequencing was done on bulk RNA from unsorted whole blood. Study-level results: CD4 and private specificities were missed by VDJdb matching, which favored anti-spike CD8 responses.

cDNA molecules, individually, were tagged with unique molecular identifiers. TCRdb re-analysed the 5' RACE reads in MiXCR, keeping a single row per CDR3 protein. This sample has 98,000 or so distinct CDR3 sequences, with 9.5% to 11% found just once. Germline V lookup: CDR1 MNHEY, CDR2 SMNVEV (reference sequence). V lost 6 bases, J lost 1 base, and 7 bases stayed unmatched. The CDR3 is 15 residues long. About this clonotype itself: Its antigen is unknown.

What was sequenced was whole blood. The gene calls are TRBV27 and TRBJ1-1, with TRBD1 matching 8 bases. This clonotype was sampled from an adult who was a healthcare worker with PCR-confirmed SARS-CoV-2 infection or an uninfected control (not recorded which). CDR3 DNA sequence: TGTGCCAGCAGCAAAGGGGACAGGCGGAACACTGAAGCTTTCTTT. It is translated as CASSKGDRRNTEAFF.